Listed below are T cell receptor beta chains from one sample, sequenced in a study of radiotherapy plus CTLA-4 blockade in lung cancer. Only in-frame clones appear in the TCRdb table, and some are missing; sequencing was by immunoSEQ multiplex PCR. The repertoire holds around 120,000 clones, with 75% to 80% as singletons. The sample here was peripheral blood, taken from a patient treated with radiotherapy plus ipilimumab. Source of these receptors: a human donor with non-small cell lung cancer who had a partial response to radiotherapy plus ipilimumab. Both conserved end residues are part of each CDR3. Each record gives: clone size, V gene, D gene, J gene, CDR3 DNA, CDR3 protein. D genes are given only for firm matches. Size values are once, few and many counts, or a class for expanded clones, and some rows have none.

>NA|TRBV6-1|TRBD1|TRBJ1-5
TGTGCCAGCAGGACAGGGCAGAGACAGCCCCAGCATTTT
CASRTGQRQPQHF
>few|TRBV19|NA|TRBJ1-6
TGTGCCAGTAGTATGGGACAAAGGAATTCACCCCTCCACTTT
CASSMGQRNSPLHF
>NA|TRBV5-4|TRBD2|TRBJ2-3
TGTGCCAGCAGCTGGGGCCTCGGGACTAGCATCGATACGCAGTATTTT
CASSWGLGTSIDTQYF
>NA|TRBV5-4|NA|TRBJ2-2
TGTGCCAGCAGCTTAGACAGAGGCGGGGAGCTGTTTTTT
CASSLDRGGELFF
>NA|TRBV6-5|NA|TRBJ2-5
TGTGCCAGCAGTTACGCGAGGGACTGGGCCCAGTACTTC
CASSYARDWAQYF
>NA|TRBV5-6|NA|TRBJ2-7
TGTGCCAGCAGCTTGACCCAGCGGGAGCAGTACTTC
CASSLTQREQYF
>NA|TRBV10-3|NA|TRBJ2-3
TGTGCCATCAGTGAGTCGGAGGCGGAGGGGATCACAGATACGCAGTATTTT
CAISESEAEGITDTQYF
>NA|TRBV9|NA|TRBJ2-5
TGTGCCAGCAGCACATCAATAGCGCAAGAGACCCAGTACTTC
CASSTSIAQETQYF
>NA|TRBV5-1|NA|TRBJ2-3
TGCGCCAGCAGCTTGGATGGAGGGGAGACAGATACGCAGTATTTT
CASSLDGGETDTQYF
>NA|TRBV4-1|TRBD2|TRBJ2-1
TGCGCCAGCAGCCAAGGCGGGAGGGGGAATGAGCAGTTCTTC
CASSQGGRGNEQFF
>once|TRBV19|TRBD2|TRBJ2-3
TGTGCCAGTAGTAAGCGGGAGAAAGATACGCAGTATTTT
CASSKREKDTQYF
>once|TRBV27|NA|TRBJ1-3
TGTGCCAGCAGTCCCCCCGGGAACAGAAACACCATATATTTT
CASSPPGNRNTIYF
>NA|TRBV29-1|TRBD2|TRBJ2-2
TGCAGCGTCGGTAGCGGGAGCCTCACCGGGGAGCTGTTTTTT
CSVGSGSLTGELFF
>NA|TRBV4-1|TRBD2|TRBJ2-3
TGCGCCAGCAGCCAAGAGCCTAGCGGGCTCACAGATACGCAGTATTTT
CASSQEPSGLTDTQYF
>NA|TRBV28|NA|TRBJ1-5
TGTGCCAGCAGTTTAAGTCATTCTCGGGATCAGCCCCAGCATTTT
CASSLSHSRDQPQHF
>NA|TRBV7-9|TRBD1|TRBJ1-5
TGTGCCAGCAGCTTAGAAGCGGGACAGGGCTGGGGTCAGCCCCAGCATTTT
CASSLEAGQGWGQPQHF
>NA|TRBV6-5|TRBD1|TRBJ2-5
TGTGCCAGCAGCATGGACAGGGGCGCCCAGTACTTC
CASSMDRGAQYF
>NA|TRBV6-1|TRBD1|TRBJ2-7
TGTGCCAGCAGTGCCCGGGACAGTTCCTACGAGCAGTACTTC
CASSARDSSYEQYF
>NA|TRBV10-3|NA|TRBJ1-2
TGTGCCATCAGTGAGTCGATCGGCAGGCAGAATGGCTACACCTTC
CAISESIGRQNGYTF
>NA|TRBV28|NA|TRBJ1-2
TGTGCCAGCAGATTCTTCGGACAGCCTCGTGGGGGCTACACCTTC
CASRFFGQPRGGYTF
>NA|TRBV4-2|NA|TRBJ1-4
TGTGCCAGCAGCCAAGTGAGTACTTCAGGGGATGAAAAACTGTTTTTT
CASSQVSTSGDEKLFF
>NA|TRBV11-2|TRBD2|TRBJ2-1
TGTGCCAGCAGCTTAGCTGGACTAGCGGACAATGAGCAGTTCTTC
CASSLAGLADNEQFF
>NA|TRBV15|TRBD2|TRBJ2-1
TGTGCCACCAGCAGACGACGGACTAGCGGGAGGGATGAGCAGTTCTTC
CATSRRRTSGRDEQFF
>NA|TRBV7-9|TRBD1|TRBJ1-5
TGTGCCAGCAGCGCCCCCGGGACAGGGAATCAGCCCCAGCATTTT
CASSAPGTGNQPQHF
>NA|TRBV28|NA|TRBJ2-7
TGTGCCAGCAGTCTCGGGTATTACGAGCAGTACTTC
CASSLGYYEQYF
>NA|TRBV5-6|TRBD2|TRBJ2-3
TGTGCCAGCAGCTGGACTAGCCGTCCCACAGATACGCAGTATTTT
CASSWTSRPTDTQYF
>NA|TRBV28|TRBD2|TRBJ2-1
TGTGCCAGCAGTTTCTCGGGACTAGCGGGAGGGGGGGGGTCCTACAATGAGCAGTTCTTC
CASSFSGLAGGGGSYNEQFF
>NA|TRBV28|NA|TRBJ1-5
TGTGCCAGCAGTTTTTCAAATGGACAGAATCAGCCCCAGCATTTT
CASSFSNGQNQPQHF
>NA|TRBV5-6|NA|TRBJ2-7
TGTGCCAGCAGCTTGCAATTCAGGCGGGTAACCTACGAGCAGTACTTC
CASSLQFRRVTYEQYF
>NA|TRBV27|TRBD2|TRBJ2-3
TGTGCCAGCAGTTCGCTAGCGGGATTTAGCACAGATACGCAGTATTTT
CASSSLAGFSTDTQYF
>NA|TRBV27|TRBD1|TRBJ2-7
TGTGCCAGCAGTCCCCGTCCAGGGGGCCAGTACGAGCAGTACTTC
CASSPRPGGQYEQYF
>NA|TRBV19|TRBD2|TRBJ2-3
TGTGCCAGTTCTAGCGGGAGCGTAGGCGCAGATACGCAGTATTTT
CASSSGSVGADTQYF
>NA|TRBV7-2|NA|TRBJ2-1
TGTGCCAGCAGCTCCCAGGGGTTAGGGAATGAGCAGTTCTTC
CASSSQGLGNEQFF
>NA|TRBV4-2|NA|TRBJ2-1
TGTGCCAGCAGCCAAGATGTCAGTGTCAATGAGCAGTTCTTC
CASSQDVSVNEQFF
>NA|TRBV29-1|NA|TRBJ2-6
TGCAGCGTTGTGTCTGGCGGGGCCAACGTCCTGACTTTC
CSVVSGGANVLTF
>once|TRBV4-2|NA|TRBJ1-1
TGTGCCAGCAGCCAAGACCCGGGGGCGGGGGCGGTGAACACTGAAGCTTTCTTT
CASSQDPGAGAVNTEAFF
>NA|TRBV7-2|TRBD1|TRBJ1-1
TGTGCCAGCAGCTCGCGACAGGGGTGGACTGAAGCTTTCTTT
CASSSRQGWTEAFF
>NA|TRBV15|NA|TRBJ1-1
TGTGCCACCAGCGGCGGGGAGAACACTGAAGCTTTCTTT
CATSGGENTEAFF
>NA|TRBV11-2|NA|TRBJ2-1
TGTGCCAGCAGCTTTTACGGGTACAGGGTCGATGAGCAGTTCTTC
CASSFYGYRVDEQFF
>NA|TRBV4-2|NA|TRBJ2-6
TGTGCCAGCAGCCAAGCCGTTTCTGGGGCCAACGTCCTGACTTTC
CASSQAVSGANVLTF
>NA|TRBV7-2|TRBD2|TRBJ2-3
TGTGCCAGCAGCTTAATCGGGAGGGGAGGAGATACGCAGTATTTT
CASSLIGRGGDTQYF
>once|TRBV11-2|TRBD1|TRBJ2-1
TGTGCCAGCAGCTTAGGGGGGACAGGGGAGCTGCACAATGAGCAGTTCTTC
CASSLGGTGELHNEQFF
>NA|TRBV4-1|NA|TRBJ2-1
TGTGCCAGCAGCCAATTCCCTGTTCTAGCGAGCAATGAGCAGTTCTTC
CASSQFPVLASNEQFF
>NA|TRBV5-6|TRBD2|TRBJ2-1
TGTGCCAGCAGCGGAACCCGTAGCGGGAGAGGGGAGTTCTTC
CASSGTRSGRGEFF
>once|TRBV5-4|TRBD1|TRBJ1-1
TGTGCCAGCAGCGGGGACAGGGGGCTTACGGGCACTGAAGCTTTCTTT
CASSGDRGLTGTEAFF
>few|TRBV28|TRBD1|TRBJ1-2
TGTGCCAGCAGAACCGGACAGGGTCAAAACTATGGCTACACCTTC
CASRTGQGQNYGYTF
>few|TRBV19|NA|TRBJ1-4
TGTGCCAGTAGTATAACGACAGCTCCAGAAAAACTGTTTTTT
CASSITTAPEKLFF
>NA|TRBV7-2|TRBD1|TRBJ1-1
TGTGCCAGCAGCTTAGAGGGACAGGGCGGCACTGAAGCTTTCTTT
CASSLEGQGGTEAFF
>once|TRBV5-5|NA|TRBJ1-1
TGTGCCAGCAGCTTGGGCGATTACGGAGGGATAGGAGCTTTCTTT
CASSLGDYGGIGAFF
>NA|TRBV7-9|TRBD2|TRBJ2-3
TGTGCCAGCAGCTCGGAGACCCCCGGGGGGACGCAGTATTTT
CASSSETPGGTQYF
>NA|TRBV30|NA|TRBJ1-6
TGTGCCTGGAGCCAGGGGAGCTCCTATAATTCACCCCTCCACTTT
CAWSQGSSYNSPLHF
>once|TRBV7-8|NA|TRBJ2-1
TGTGCCAGCAGCTTGCGGGGTTCGACCTACAATGAGCAGTTCTTC
CASSLRGSTYNEQFF
>few|TRBV21-1|NA|TRBJ2-1
TGTGCCAGCAGCAAAGGCGGCGAGGGTGCCTACAATGAGCAGTTCTTC
CASSKGGEGAYNEQFF
>few|TRBV19|NA|TRBJ2-7
TGTGCCAGTAGACCAGCGATCACTATCTACGAGCAGTACTTC
CASRPAITIYEQYF